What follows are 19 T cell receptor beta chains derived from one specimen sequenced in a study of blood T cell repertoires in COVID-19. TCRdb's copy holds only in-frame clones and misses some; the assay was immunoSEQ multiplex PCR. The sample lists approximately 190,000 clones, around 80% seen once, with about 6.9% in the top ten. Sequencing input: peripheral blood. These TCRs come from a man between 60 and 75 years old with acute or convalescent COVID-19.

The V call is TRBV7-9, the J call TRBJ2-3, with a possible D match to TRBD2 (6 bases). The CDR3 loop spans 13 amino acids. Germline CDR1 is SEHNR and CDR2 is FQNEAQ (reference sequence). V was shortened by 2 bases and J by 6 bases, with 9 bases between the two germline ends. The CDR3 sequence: CASSLTGADTQYF. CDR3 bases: TGTGCCAGCAGCTTAACGGGAGCGGATACGCAGTATTTT. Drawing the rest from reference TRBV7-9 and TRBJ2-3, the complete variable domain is DTGVSQNPRHKITKRGQNVTFRCDPISEHNRLYWYRQTLGQGPEFLTYFQNEAQLEKSRLLSDRFSAERPKGSFSTLEIQRTEQGDSAMYLCASSLTGADTQYFGPGTRLTVL.

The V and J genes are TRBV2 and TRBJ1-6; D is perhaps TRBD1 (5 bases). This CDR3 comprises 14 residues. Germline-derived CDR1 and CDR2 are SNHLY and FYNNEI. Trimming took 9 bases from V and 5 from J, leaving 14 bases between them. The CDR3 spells CARATGLDNSPLHF. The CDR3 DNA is TGTGCCAGGGCAACAGGCCTCGATAATTCACCCCTCCACTTT.

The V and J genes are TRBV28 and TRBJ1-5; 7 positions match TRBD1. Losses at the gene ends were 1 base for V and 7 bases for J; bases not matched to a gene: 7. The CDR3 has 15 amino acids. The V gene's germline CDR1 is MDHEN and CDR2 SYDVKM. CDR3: CASSLSTGSRQPQHF. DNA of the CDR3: TGTGCCAGCAGTTTATCGACAGGGTCTCGGCAGCCCCAGCATTTT.

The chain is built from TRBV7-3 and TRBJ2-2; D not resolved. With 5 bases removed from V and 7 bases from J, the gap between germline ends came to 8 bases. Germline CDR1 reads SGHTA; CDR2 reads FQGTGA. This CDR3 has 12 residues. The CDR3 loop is CASSPELGELFF. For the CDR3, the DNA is TGTGCCAGCAGCCCGGAGCTCGGGGAGCTGTTTTTT.

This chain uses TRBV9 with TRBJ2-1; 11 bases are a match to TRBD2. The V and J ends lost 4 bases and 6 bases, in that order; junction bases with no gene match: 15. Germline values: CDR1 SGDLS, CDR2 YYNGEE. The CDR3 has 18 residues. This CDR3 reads CASSLKGDPGLAVNEQFF. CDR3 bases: TGTGCCAGCAGCCTAAAGGGGGATCCGGGACTAGCGGTCAATGAGCAGTTCTTC. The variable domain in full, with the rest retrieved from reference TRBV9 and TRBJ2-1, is DSGVTQTPKHLITATGQRVTLRCSPRSGDLSVYWYQQSLDQGLQFLIQYYNGEERAKGNILERFSAQQFPDLHSELNLSSLELGDSALYFCASSLKGDPGLAVNEQFFGPGTRLTVL.

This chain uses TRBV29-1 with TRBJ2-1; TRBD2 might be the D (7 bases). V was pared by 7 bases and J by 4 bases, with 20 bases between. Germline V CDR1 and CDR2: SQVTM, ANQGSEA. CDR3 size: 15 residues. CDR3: CSARAGASGYNEQFF. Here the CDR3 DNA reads TGCAGCGCCCGGGCAGGGGCTAGCGGATACAATGAGCAGTTCTTC.

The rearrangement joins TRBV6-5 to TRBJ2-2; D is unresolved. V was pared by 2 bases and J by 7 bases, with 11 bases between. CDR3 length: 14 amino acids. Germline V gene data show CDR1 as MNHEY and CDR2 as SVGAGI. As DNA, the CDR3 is TGTGCCAGCAGTTACCTTCTCTCCGGCGGGGAGCTGTTTTTT. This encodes CASSYLLSGGELFF.

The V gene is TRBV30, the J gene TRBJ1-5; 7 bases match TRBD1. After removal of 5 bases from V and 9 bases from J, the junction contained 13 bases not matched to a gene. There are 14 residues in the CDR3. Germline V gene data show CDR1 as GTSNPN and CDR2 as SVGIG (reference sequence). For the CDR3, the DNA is TGTGCCTGGGCAGGGGGTATTCGGGGAGGGCCCCAGCATTTT. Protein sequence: CAWAGGIRGGPQHF. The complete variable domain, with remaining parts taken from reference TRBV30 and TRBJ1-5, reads SQTIHQWPATLVQPVGSPLSLECTVEGTSNPNLYWYRQAAGRGLQLLFYSVGIGQISSEVPQNLSASRPQDRQFILSSKKLLLSDSGFYLCAWAGGIRGGPQHFGDGTRLSIL.

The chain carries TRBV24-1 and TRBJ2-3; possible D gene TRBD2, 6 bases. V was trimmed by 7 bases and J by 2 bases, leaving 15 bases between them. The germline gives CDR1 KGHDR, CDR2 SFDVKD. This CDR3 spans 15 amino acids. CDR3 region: CATSDTGLPTDTQYF. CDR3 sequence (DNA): TGTGCCACCAGCGATACGGGACTTCCCACAGATACGCAGTATTTT.

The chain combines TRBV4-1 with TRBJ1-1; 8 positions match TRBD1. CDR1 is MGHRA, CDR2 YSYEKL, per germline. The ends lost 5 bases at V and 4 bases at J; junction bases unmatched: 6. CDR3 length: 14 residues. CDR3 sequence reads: CASSSRTGSTEAFF. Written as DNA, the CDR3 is TGCGCCAGCAGCAGCCGGACAGGGAGCACTGAAGCTTTCTTT.

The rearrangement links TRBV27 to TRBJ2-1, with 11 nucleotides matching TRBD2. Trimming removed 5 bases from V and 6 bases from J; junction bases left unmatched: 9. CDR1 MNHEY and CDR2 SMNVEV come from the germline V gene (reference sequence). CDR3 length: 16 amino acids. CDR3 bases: TGTGCCAGCAGTCCGGGGACTAGCGGTTTCCGCAATGAGCAGTTCTTC. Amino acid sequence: CASSPGTSGFRNEQFF.

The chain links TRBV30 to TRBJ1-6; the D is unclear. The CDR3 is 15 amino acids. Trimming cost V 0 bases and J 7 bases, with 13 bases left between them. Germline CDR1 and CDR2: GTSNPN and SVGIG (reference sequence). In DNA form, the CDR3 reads TGTGCCTGGAGTGTAGGAGGAGGATCAAATTCACCCCTCCACTTT. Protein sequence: CAWSVGGGSNSPLHF.

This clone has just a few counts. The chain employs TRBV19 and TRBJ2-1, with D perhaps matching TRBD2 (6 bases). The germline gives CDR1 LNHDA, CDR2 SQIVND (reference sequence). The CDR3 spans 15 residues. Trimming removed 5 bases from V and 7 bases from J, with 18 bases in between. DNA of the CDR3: TGTGCCAGTAGTCCATATGTGGGCGGGATAAATGAGCAGTTCTTC. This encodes CASSPYVGGINEQFF. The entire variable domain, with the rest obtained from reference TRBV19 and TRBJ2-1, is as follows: DGGITQSPKYLFRKEGQNVTLSCEQNLNHDAMYWYRQDPGQGLRLIYYSQIVNDFQKGDIAEGYSVSREKKESFPLTVTSAQKNPTAFYLCASSPYVGGINEQFFGPGTRLTVL.

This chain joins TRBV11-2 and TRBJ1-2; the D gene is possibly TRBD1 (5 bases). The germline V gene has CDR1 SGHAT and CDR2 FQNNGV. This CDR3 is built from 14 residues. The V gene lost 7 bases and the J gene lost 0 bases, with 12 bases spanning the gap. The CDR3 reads CASNDRRANYGYTF. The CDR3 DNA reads TGTGCCAGCAACGACAGAAGAGCTAACTATGGCTACACCTTC.

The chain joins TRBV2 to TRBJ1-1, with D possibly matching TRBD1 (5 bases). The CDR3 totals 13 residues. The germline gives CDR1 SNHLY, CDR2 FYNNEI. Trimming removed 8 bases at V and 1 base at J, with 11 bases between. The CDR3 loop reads CASGGMPNTEAFF. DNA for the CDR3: TGTGCCAGCGGGGGGATGCCGAACACTGAAGCTTTCTTT.

CDR3 bases: TGTGCCAGCAGCGCGAACCCTCAGGGTCTAGCCAAAAACATTCAGTACTTC. It specifies CASSANPQGLAKNIQYF. The chain uses TRBV9 and TRBJ2-4; the D gene is possibly TRBD1 (5 bases). The CDR3 has 17 amino acids. Trimming left V 3 bases short and J 0 bases short, with 16 bases between. Germline V gene sequence: CDR1 SGDLS, CDR2 YYNGEE.

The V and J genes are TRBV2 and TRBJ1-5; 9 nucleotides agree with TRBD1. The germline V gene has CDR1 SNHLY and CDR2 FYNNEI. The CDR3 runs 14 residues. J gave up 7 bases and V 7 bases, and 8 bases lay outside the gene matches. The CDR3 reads CASISDRGLQPQHF. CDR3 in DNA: TGTGCCAGCATTTCAGACAGGGGGTTACAGCCCCAGCATTTT.

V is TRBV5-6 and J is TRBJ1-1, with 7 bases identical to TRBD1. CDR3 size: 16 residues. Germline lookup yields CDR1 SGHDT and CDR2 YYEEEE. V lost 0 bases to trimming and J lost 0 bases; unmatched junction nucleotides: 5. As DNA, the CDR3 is TGTGCCAGCAGCTTGGGGACAGGCGACATGAACACTGAAGCTTTCTTT. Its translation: CASSLGTGDMNTEAFF. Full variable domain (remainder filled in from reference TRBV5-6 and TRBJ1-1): DAGVTQSPTHLIKTRGQQVTLRCSPKSGHDTVSWYQQALGQGPQFIFQYYEEEERQRGNFPDRFSGHQFPNYSSELNVNALLLGDSALYLCASSLGTGDMNTEAFFGQGTRLTVV.

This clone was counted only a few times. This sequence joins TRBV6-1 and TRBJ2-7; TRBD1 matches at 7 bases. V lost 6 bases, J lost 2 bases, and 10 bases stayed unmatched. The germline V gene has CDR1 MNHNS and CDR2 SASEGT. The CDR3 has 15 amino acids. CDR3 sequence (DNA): TGTGCCAGCAGAGCTGGAACCGGGACAGCCTACGAGCAGTACTTC. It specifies CASRAGTGTAYEQYF.